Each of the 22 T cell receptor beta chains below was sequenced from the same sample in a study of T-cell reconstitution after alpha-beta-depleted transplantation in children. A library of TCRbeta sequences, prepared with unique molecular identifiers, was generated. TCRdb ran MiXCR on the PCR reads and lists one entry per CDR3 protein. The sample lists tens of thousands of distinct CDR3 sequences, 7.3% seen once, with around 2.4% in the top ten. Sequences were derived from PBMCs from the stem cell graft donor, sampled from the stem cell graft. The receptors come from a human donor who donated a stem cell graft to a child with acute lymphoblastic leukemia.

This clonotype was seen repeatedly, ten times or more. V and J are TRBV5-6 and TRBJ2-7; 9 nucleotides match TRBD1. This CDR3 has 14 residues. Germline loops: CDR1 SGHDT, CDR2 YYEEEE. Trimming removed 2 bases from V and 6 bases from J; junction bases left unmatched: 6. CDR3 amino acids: CASSFRDRVVEQYF. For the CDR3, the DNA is TGTGCCAGCAGCTTCCGGGACAGGGTGGTCGAGCAGTACTTC.

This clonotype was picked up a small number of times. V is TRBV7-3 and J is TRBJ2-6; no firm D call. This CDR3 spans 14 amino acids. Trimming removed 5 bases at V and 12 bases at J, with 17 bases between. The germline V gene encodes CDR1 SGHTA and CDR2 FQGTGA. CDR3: CASSPAGGSVVLTF. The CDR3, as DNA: TGTGCCAGCAGCCCGGCCGGTGGGTCCGTCGTCCTGACTTTC.

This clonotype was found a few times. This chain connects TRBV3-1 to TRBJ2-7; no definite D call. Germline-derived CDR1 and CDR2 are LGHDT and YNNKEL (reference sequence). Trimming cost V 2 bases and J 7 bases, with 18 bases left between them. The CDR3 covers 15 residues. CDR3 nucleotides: TGTGCCAGCAGCCAAACGGGTTCGTTTTTGAGGGAGCAGTACTTC. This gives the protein CASSQTGSFLREQYF.

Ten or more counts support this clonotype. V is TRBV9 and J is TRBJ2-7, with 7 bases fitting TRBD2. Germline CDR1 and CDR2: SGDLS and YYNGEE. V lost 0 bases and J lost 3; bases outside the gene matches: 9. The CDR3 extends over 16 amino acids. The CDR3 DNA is TGTGCCAGCAGCGTAGATTCGGGAGGAAACTTCTACGAGCAGTACTTC. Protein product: CASSVDSGGNFYEQYF. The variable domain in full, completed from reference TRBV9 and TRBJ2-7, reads DSGVTQTPKHLITATGQRVTLRCSPRSGDLSVYWYQQSLDQGLQFLIQYYNGEERAKGNILERFSAQQFPDLHSELNLSSLELGDSALYFCASSVDSGGNFYEQYFGPGTRLTVT.

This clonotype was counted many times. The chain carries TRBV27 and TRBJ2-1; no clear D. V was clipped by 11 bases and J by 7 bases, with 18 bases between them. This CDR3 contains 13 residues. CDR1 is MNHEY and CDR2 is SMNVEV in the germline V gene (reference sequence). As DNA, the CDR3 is TGTGCCGCCGGAGTCAACATCCGTAATGAGCAGTTCTTC. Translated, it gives CAAGVNIRNEQFF.

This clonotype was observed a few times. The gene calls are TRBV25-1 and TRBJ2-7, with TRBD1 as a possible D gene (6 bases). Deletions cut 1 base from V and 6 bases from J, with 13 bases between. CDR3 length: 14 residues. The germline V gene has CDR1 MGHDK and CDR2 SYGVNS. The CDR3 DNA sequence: TGTGCCAGCAGTGAATGGGCAGGGGCGGGCGAGCAGTACTTC. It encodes CASSEWAGAGEQYF.

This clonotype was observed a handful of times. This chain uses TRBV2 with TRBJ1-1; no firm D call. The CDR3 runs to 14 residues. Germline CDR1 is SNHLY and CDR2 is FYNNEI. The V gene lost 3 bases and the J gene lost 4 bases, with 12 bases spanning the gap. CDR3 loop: CASSDDWPATEAFF. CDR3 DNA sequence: TGTGCCAGCAGTGACGACTGGCCGGCCACTGAAGCTTTCTTT. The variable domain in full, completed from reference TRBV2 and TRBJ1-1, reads EPEVTQTPSHQVTQMGQEVILRCVPISNHLYFYWYRQILGQKVEFLVSFYNNEISEKSEIFDDQFSVERPDGSNFTLKIRSTKLEDSAMYFCASSDDWPATEAFFGQGTRLTVV.

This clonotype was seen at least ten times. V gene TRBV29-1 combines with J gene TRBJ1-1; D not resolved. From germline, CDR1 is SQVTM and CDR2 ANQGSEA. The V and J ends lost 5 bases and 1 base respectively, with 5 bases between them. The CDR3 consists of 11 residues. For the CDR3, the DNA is TGCAGCGTTCCCGAGAACACTGAAGCTTTCTTT. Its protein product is CSVPENTEAFF.

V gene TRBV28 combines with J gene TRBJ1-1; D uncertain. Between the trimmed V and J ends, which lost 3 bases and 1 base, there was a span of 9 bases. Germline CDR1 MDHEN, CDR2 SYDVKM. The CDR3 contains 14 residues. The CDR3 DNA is TGTGCCAGCAGTTTCGATAGTAAGAACACTGAAGCTTTCTTT. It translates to CASSFDSKNTEAFF.

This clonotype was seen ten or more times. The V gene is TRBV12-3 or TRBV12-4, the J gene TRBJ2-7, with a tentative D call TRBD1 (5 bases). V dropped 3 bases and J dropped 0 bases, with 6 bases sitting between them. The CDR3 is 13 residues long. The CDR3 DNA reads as TGTGCCAGCAGTTTCAGGGTCTCCTACGAGCAGTACTTC. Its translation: CASSFRVSYEQYF.

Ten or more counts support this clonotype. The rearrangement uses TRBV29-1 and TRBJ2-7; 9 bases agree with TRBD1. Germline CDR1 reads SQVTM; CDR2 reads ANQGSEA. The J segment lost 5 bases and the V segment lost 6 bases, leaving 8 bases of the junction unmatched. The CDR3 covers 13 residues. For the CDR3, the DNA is TGCAGCGTGGGCCGGGACAGGGTGGACGAGCAGTACTTC. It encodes CSVGRDRVDEQYF.

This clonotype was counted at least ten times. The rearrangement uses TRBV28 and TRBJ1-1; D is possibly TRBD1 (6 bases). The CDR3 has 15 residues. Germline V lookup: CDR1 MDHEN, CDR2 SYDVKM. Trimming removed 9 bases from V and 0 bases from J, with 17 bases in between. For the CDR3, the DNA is TGTGCCAGTCGGAAATCAGACAGGTTGAACACTGAAGCTTTCTTT. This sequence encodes CASRKSDRLNTEAFF.

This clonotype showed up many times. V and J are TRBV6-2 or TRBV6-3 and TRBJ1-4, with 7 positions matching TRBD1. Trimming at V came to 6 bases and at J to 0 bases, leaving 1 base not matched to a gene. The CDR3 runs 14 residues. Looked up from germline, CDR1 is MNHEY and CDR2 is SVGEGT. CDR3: CASSGTATNEKLFF. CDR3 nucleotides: TGTGCCAGCAGCGGGACAGCAACTAATGAAAAACTGTTTTTT.

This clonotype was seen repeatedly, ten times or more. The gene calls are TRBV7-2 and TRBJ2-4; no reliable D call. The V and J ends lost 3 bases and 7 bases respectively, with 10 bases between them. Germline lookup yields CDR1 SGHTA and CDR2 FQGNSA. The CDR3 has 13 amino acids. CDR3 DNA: TGTGCCAGCAGCTTGGGTTTGGAGAACATTCAGTACTTC. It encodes CASSLGLENIQYF.

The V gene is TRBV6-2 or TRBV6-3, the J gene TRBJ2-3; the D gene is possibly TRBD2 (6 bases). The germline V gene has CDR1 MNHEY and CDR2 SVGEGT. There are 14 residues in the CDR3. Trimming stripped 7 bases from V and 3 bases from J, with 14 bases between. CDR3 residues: CASTSGEATDTQYF. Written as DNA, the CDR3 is TGTGCCAGCACCTCTGGGGAGGCAACAGATACGCAGTATTTT.

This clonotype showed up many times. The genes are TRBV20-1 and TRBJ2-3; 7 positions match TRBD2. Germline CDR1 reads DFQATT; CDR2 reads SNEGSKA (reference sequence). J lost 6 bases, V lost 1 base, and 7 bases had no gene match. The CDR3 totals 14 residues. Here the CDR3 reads CSARGSREGDTQYF. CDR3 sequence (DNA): TGCAGTGCTAGAGGAAGTAGGGAGGGGGATACGCAGTATTTT.

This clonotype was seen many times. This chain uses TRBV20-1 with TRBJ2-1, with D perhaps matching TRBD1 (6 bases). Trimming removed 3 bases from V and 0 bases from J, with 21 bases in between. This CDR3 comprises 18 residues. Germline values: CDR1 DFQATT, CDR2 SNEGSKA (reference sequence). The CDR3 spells CSASRGFGARSSYNEQFF. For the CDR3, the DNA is TGCAGTGCTAGTAGGGGGTTTGGAGCCCGAAGCTCCTACAATGAGCAGTTCTTC.

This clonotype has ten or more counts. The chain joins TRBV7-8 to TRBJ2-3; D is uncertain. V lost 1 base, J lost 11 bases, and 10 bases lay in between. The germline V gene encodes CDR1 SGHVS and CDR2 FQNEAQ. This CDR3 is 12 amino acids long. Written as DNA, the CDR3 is TGTGCCAGCAGCTTAGAGGCCATGGGGCAGTATTTT. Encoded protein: CASSLEAMGQYF.

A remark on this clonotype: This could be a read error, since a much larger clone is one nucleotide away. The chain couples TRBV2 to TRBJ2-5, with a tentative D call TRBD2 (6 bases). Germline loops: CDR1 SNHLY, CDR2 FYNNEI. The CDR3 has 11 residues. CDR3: CAGREEETQYF. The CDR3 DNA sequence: TGTGCCGGCAGGGAGGAAGAGACCCAGTACTTC. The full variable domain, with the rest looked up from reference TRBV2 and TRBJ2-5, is EPEVTQTPSHQVTQMGQEVILRCVPISNHLYFYWYRQILGQKVEFLVSFYNNEISEKSEIFDDQFSVERPDGSNFTLKIRSTKLEDSAMYFCAGREEETQYFGPGTRLLVL.

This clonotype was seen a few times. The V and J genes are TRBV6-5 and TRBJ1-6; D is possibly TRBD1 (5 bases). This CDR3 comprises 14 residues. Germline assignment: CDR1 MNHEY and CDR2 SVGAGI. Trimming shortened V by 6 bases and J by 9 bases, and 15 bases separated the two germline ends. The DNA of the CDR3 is TGTGCCAGCAGGACCCCACTTAGGGGTTCACCCCTCCACTTT. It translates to CASRTPLRGSPLHF.

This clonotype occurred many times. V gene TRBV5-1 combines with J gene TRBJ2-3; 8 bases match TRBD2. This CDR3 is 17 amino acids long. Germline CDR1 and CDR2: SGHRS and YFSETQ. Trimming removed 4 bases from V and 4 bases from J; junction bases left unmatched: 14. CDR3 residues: CASSRSGGPIGADTQYF. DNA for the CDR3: TGCGCCAGCAGCAGGAGCGGGGGTCCCATCGGAGCAGATACGCAGTATTTT.

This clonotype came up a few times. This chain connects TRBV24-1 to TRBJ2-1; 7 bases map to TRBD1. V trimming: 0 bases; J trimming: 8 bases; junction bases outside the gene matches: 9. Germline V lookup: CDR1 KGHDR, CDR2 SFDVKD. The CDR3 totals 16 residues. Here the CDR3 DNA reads TGTGCCACCAGTGATTTGGACAGGGCCTTGGGTGATGAGCAGTTCTTC. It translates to CATSDLDRALGDEQFF.